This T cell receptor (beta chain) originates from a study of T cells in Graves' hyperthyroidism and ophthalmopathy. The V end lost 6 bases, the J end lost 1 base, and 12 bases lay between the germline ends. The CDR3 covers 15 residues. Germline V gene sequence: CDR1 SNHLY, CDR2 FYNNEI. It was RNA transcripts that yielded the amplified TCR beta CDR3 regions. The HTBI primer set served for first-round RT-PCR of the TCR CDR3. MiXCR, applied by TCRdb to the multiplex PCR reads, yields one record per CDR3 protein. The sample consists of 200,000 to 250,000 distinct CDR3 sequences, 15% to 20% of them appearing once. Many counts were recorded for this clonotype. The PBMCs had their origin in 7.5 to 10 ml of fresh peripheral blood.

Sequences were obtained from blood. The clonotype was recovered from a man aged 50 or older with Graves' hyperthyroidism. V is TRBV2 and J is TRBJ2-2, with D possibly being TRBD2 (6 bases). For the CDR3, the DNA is TGTGCCAGCAGAGAGCCCGGGAGGAACACCGGGGAGCTGTTTTTT. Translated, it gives CASREPGRNTGELFF.